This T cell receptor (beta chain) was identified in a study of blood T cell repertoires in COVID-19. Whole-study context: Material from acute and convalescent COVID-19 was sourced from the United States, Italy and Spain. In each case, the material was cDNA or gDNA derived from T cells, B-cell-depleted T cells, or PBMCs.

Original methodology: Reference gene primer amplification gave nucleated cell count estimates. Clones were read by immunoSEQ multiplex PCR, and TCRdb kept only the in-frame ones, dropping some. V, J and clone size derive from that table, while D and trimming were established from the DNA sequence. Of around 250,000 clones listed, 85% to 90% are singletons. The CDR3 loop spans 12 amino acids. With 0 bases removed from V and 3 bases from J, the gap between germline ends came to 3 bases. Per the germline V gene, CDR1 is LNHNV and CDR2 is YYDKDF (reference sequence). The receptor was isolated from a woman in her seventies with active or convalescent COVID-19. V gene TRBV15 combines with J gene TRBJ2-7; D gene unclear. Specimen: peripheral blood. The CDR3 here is CATSRDGYEQYF. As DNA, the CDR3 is TGTGCCACCAGCAGAGACGGCTACGAGCAGTACTTC.